The rows below give T cell receptor beta chains drawn from one sample of a study of blood T cells in healthy people across ages. TCRdb re-called the 5' RACE reads through MiXCR, storing one row per CDR3 protein. Among some 1.5 million distinct CDR3 sequences listed, approximately 30% were seen once. The sample taken for sequencing was blood. These receptors all come from a woman younger than 45 in good health. Each CDR3 is given with its conserved first and last residue. A D gene is named only where the DNA matches it firmly. A clone size is listed for some rows: how often the clone was seen (once, few, many), or a class if it is expanded.

v_gene	d_gene	j_gene	abundance	CDR3nt	CDR3aa
TRBV28	.	TRBJ1-2	.	TGTGCCAGCAGTTTTCCCAGCGATGCGGATTATGGCTACACCTTC	CASSFPSDADYGYTF
TRBV4-3	TRBD2	TRBJ2-1	.	TGCGCCAGCAGCCAAGCCCTAGCGGGATCACGGGAGCAGTTCTTC	CASSQALAGSREQFF
TRBV4-1	.	TRBJ1-5	few	TGCGCCAGCAGCCAAGACCCGGGGGTCGTGGAGCCCCAGCATTTT	CASSQDPGVVEPQHF
TRBV7-9	.	TRBJ2-5	.	TGTGCCAGCAGCCTGAGTACAGGGTTGGAGACCCCGTACTTC	CASSLSTGLETPYF
TRBV6-6	.	TRBJ2-1	few	TGTGCCAGCAGTTACCCGACTAGTCGGACGTCCTACAATGAGCAGTTCTTC	CASSYPTSRTSYNEQFF
TRBV7-9	TRBD1	TRBJ2-5	few	TGTGCCAGCAGCTTATATGGACAGGGCTCCAGGGAGACCCAGTACTTC	CASSLYGQGSRETQYF
TRBV4-1	.	TRBJ2-2	.	TGCGCCAGCAGCCAAACCCTAGGCGGGGCCCCCGGGGAGCTGTTTTTT	CASSQTLGGAPGELFF
TRBV6-1	.	TRBJ1-6	few	TGTGCCAGCAGTGAAGGGGTCCTCGAAGGCTCACCCCTCCACTTT	CASSEGVLEGSPLHF
TRBV6-2/TRBV6-3	.	TRBJ2-5	.	TGTGCCAGCAGCCCCCGTACAGCTTCAGGGACCCAGTACTTC	CASSPRTASGTQYF
TRBV27	.	TRBJ1-2	.	TGTGCCAGCAGTCCTTCCCGGGGGAGAAACTATGGCTACACCTTC	CASSPSRGRNYGYTF
TRBV4-3	TRBD1	TRBJ2-5	many	TGCGCCAGCAGCCGAGACAGGGGCGTAGTAGAGACCCAGTACTTC	CASSRDRGVVETQYF
TRBV12-3/TRBV12-4	.	TRBJ2-7	many	TGTGCCAGCAGGACCACAGTGTCATACGAGCAGTACTTC	CASRTTVSYEQYF
TRBV11-3	TRBD1	TRBJ2-1	.	TGTGCCAGCAGCTTAGACCCGGACAGGGCCAATGAGCAGTTCTTC	CASSLDPDRANEQFF
TRBV7-9	.	TRBJ1-1	.	TGTGCCGTGGAGGGAGGCGCTGAAGCTTTCTTT	CAVEGGAEAFF
TRBV18	.	TRBJ2-4	.	TGTGCCAGCTCACCACCAAGTACGGACATTCAGTACTTC	CASSPPSTDIQYF